This T cell receptor beta chain was identified during a study of blood T cell repertoires in COVID-19. Looking at the study overall: Material from acute and convalescent COVID-19 was sourced from the United States, Italy and Spain. PBMCs, B-cell-depleted T cells, or T cells provided the cDNA or gDNA that made up the material.

In the source study's methods: Amplification of reference gene primers provided the estimated nucleated cell counts. Produced via immunoSEQ multiplex PCR; TCRdb's table is partial and in-frame only. V, J and clone size reflect that table, while D and trimming were determined from the DNA. The data hold over 90,000 clones, with approximately 84% observed a single time. The receptor was isolated from a man aged 35 to 55 with active or convalescent COVID-19. Sequencing was done on a sample of peripheral blood.

In DNA form, the CDR3 reads TGTGCCAGCACCATAGGGAAGACTAGCGGTGATGTAGATACGCAGTATTTT. It encodes CASTIGKTSGDVDTQYF. The chain recombines TRBV27 with TRBJ2-3; 9 nucleotides line up with TRBD2. The CDR3 runs to 17 residues. CDR1 and CDR2 from the germline V gene are MNHEY and SMNVEV (reference sequence). J lost 5 bases, V lost 7 bases, and 16 bases had no gene match.